The 27 T cell receptor beta chains in this list originate from one sample, sequenced in a study of cytotoxic CD8 clonotypes in ibrutinib-treated CLL. Profiled with immunoSEQ multiplex PCR; TCRdb holds only in-frame clones, not every one. The table lists roughly 54,000 clones, more than 55% of them singletons. This material consisted of PBMCs, taken after 24 months of ibrutinib treatment. The source is a human donor with chronic lymphocytic leukemia.

This clone is a singleton in its sample. The chain employs TRBV19 and TRBJ2-2; maybe TRBD2 (6 bases). Germline assignment: CDR1 LNHDA and CDR2 SQIVND (reference sequence). Trimming left V 5 bases short and J 7 bases short, with 8 bases between. The CDR3 consists of 12 residues. The CDR3 DNA reads TGTGCCAGTAGTCGGGGGAGCGGGGAGCTGTTTTTT. Its translation is CASSRGSGELFF. Together with reference TRBV19 and TRBJ2-2, the CDR3 gives the full variable domain: DGGITQSPKYLFRKEGQNVTLSCEQNLNHDAMYWYRQDPGQGLRLIYYSQIVNDFQKGDIAEGYSVSREKKESFPLTVTSAQKNPTAFYLCASSRGSGELFFGEGSRLTVL.

The gene calls are TRBV25-1 and TRBJ1-1, with 9 bases that match TRBD1. Germline assignment: CDR1 MGHDK and CDR2 SYGVNS. V lost 9 bases, J lost 2 bases, and 4 bases stayed unmatched. The CDR3 loop spans 13 amino acids. DNA for the CDR3: TGTGCCAGTCGACAGGGGGGAAACACTGAAGCTTTCTTT. Translating gives CASRQGGNTEAFF.

The chain couples TRBV5-1 to TRBJ2-7; D remains unclear. Germline CDR1 and CDR2: SGHRS and YFSETQ. V lost 0 bases, J lost 0 bases, and 10 bases lay in between. This CDR3 comprises 15 residues. CDR3 coding DNA: TGCGCCAGCAGCTTGGATTCAGGTCCCTCCTACGAGCAGTACTTC. It is translated as CASSLDSGPSYEQYF.

The rearrangement joins TRBV5-4 to TRBJ2-6; a weak D match, TRBD1 (6 bases). The CDR3 contains 17 residues. Germline CDR1 and CDR2: SGHNT and YYREEE (reference sequence). Between the trimmed V and J ends, which lost 4 bases and 0 bases, there was a span of 14 bases. CDR3 DNA sequence: TGTGCCAGCAGCCAAGCCGTGGGGGCCTCTGGGGCCAACGTCCTGACTTTC. Protein product: CASSQAVGASGANVLTF.

This chain links TRBV5-6 with TRBJ2-1, with D possibly TRBD2 on 6 matching bases. The CDR3 extends over 12 amino acids. Germline CDR1 SGHDT, CDR2 YYEEEE. V lost 5 bases to trimming and J lost 9 bases, with 12 bases between them. The CDR3 DNA reads as TGTGCCAGCAGTTTCAAGGGAGGTGAGCAGTTCTTC. This sequence encodes CASSFKGGEQFF.

The rearrangement links TRBV19 to TRBJ2-4; 9 bases are shared with TRBD1. Looked up from germline, CDR1 is LNHDA and CDR2 is SQIVND (reference sequence). The CDR3 consists of 18 residues. Germline trimming cut 3 bases from V and 2 bases from J; bases unmatched to any gene: 11. The CDR3 spells CASSIRGVTGGSKNIQYF. The CDR3 DNA reads as TGTGCCAGTAGTATTCGGGGTGTGACAGGGGGGTCCAAAAACATTCAGTACTTC.

This clone turned up a few times. This chain uses TRBV5-1 with TRBJ2-3, with 9 bases that match TRBD2. CDR3 size: 14 residues. In germline, CDR1 is SGHRS, CDR2 YFSETQ. The V gene end was trimmed by 3 bases and the J gene end by 2 bases; junction bases not matched to a gene: 1. The CDR3 sequence is CASSSGLATDTQYF. CDR3 nucleotides: TGCGCCAGCAGCTCGGGACTAGCCACAGATACGCAGTATTTT.

This clone was seen a handful of times. V and J are TRBV5-1 and TRBJ2-6, with 11 bases fitting TRBD1. V lost 4 bases, J lost 4 bases, and 10 bases stayed unmatched. CDR3 length equals 18 residues. Germline V gene sequence: CDR1 SGHRS, CDR2 YFSETQ. The CDR3 sequence is CASSPRTGGATGANVLTF. The CDR3 region has the DNA TGCGCCAGCAGCCCCAGGACAGGGGGCGCTACAGGGGCCAACGTCCTGACTTTC.

The chain uses TRBV5-4 and TRBJ2-3, with 7 bases matching TRBD1. Germline V gene lookup returns CDR1 SGHNT and CDR2 YYREEE (reference sequence). After removal of 4 bases from V and 6 bases from J, the junction contained 5 bases not matched to a gene. CDR3 length: 13 residues. The CDR3 spells CASSPTGIDTQYF. The CDR3 DNA reads TGTGCCAGCAGCCCGACAGGGATTGATACGCAGTATTTT.

In this sample, this clone turned up many times. The chain carries TRBV6-5 and TRBJ2-5; the D gene is possibly TRBD1 (6 bases). V was cut by 4 bases and J by 2 bases, with 17 bases left in between. The CDR3 is 16 residues long. CDR1 and CDR2 from the germline V gene are MNHEY and SVGAGI. CDR3 protein: CASSSYTGILQETQYF. DNA of the CDR3: TGTGCCAGCAGTTCGTACACAGGGATTCTACAAGAGACCCAGTACTTC.

This chain joins TRBV10-2 and TRBJ1-1, with D unresolved. The CDR3 covers 13 residues. The germline V and J ends were trimmed by 3 bases and 0 bases, with 5 bases remaining between them. Looked up from germline, CDR1 is WSHSY and CDR2 is SAAADI. The CDR3 DNA sequence: TGCGCCAGCAGTGATCGGGTGAACACTGAAGCTTTCTTT. This translates into CASSDRVNTEAFF.

The chain recombines TRBV18 with TRBJ2-1, with 12 bases fitting TRBD2. V lost 3 bases, J lost 2 bases, and 2 bases stayed unmatched. CDR1 and CDR2 from the germline V gene are KGHSH and LQKENI. CDR3 length: 16 amino acids. The CDR3 reads CASSPPSGGAYNEQFF. The CDR3 nucleotides read TGTGCCAGCTCACCGCCTAGCGGGGGGGCCTACAATGAGCAGTTCTTC.

This clone turned up a few times. CDR3 loop: CASSYSQQGQGYTF. The CDR3 nucleotides are TGTGCCAGCAGTTACTCCCAGCAGGGGCAAGGCTACACCTTC. The chain uses TRBV6-6 and TRBJ1-2; D is possibly TRBD1 (6 bases). The CDR3 length is 14 residues. V dropped 0 bases and J dropped 8 bases, with 13 bases sitting between them. In germline, CDR1 is MNHNY, CDR2 SVGAGI (reference sequence).

V and J are TRBV12-2 and TRBJ2-7. TRBV12-2 corresponds to a pseudogene. The CDR3 length is 14 residues. The CDR3 nucleotides are TGTGCAAGTCGCTTTTGTCGGGAATCAGGGGAGCAGTACTTC. Its protein is CASRFCRESGEQYF.

J is TRBJ2-7 and V is TRBV5-1; the D call may be TRBD1 or TRBD2 (5 bases each). Trimming pared 5 bases from V and 4 bases from J, leaving 16 bases between. The germline V gene encodes CDR1 SGHRS and CDR2 YFSETQ. This CDR3 comprises 14 residues. This CDR3 reads CASRTGTLGYEQYF. The CDR3 region has the DNA TGCGCCAGCAGAACCGGGACGTTGGGGTACGAGCAGTACTTC.

The gene calls are TRBV19 and TRBJ2-2; D might be TRBD2 (5 bases). CDR1 and CDR2 (germline): LNHDA, SQIVND (reference sequence). Trimming left V 7 bases short and J 1 base short, with 10 bases between. This CDR3 spans 14 amino acids. The CDR3 coding sequence is TGTGCCAGTAAAAGCGCGGGGAACACCGGGGAGCTGTTTTTT. It codes for CASKSAGNTGELFF. Drawing the rest from reference TRBV19 and TRBJ2-2, the complete variable domain is DGGITQSPKYLFRKEGQNVTLSCEQNLNHDAMYWYRQDPGQGLRLIYYSQIVNDFQKGDIAEGYSVSREKKESFPLTVTSAQKNPTAFYLCASKSAGNTGELFFGEGSRLTVL.

This clone has a handful of counts. The chain has TRBV11-2 and TRBJ2-2, with 8 bases matching TRBD2. Germline V gene data show CDR1 as SGHAT and CDR2 as FQNNGV. Trimming cost V 1 base and J 1 base; bases outside gene matches: 2. This CDR3 contains 16 residues. The CDR3 DNA is TGTGCCAGCAGCTTAGGTAGCGGGGAGAACACCGGGGAGCTGTTTTTT. It codes for CASSLGSGENTGELFF.

In its sample, this clone was seen once. The chain uses TRBV4-1 and TRBJ1-1, with a weak D call TRBD1 (5 bases). The V gene lost 4 bases and the J gene lost 2 bases, with 8 bases spanning the gap. The CDR3 sequence is 13 residues long. Germline CDR1 and CDR2: MGHRA and YSYEKL. The CDR3 spells CASSRQGNTEAFF. DNA of the CDR3: TGCGCCAGCAGCCGTCAGGGAAACACTGAAGCTTTCTTT.

The rearrangement uses TRBV27 and TRBJ2-3; a possible D gene is TRBD1 (5 bases). Germline lookup yields CDR1 MNHEY and CDR2 SMNVEV (reference sequence). The CDR3 consists of 14 residues. V lost 2 bases and J 0 bases, leaving 6 bases between the germline ends. CDR3 coding DNA: TGTGCCAGCAGTTTAGGGGCTAGCACAGATACGCAGTATTTT. Protein: CASSLGASTDTQYF.

The chain is built from TRBV4-2 and TRBJ1-1, with D uncertain. The CDR3 runs 16 residues. Trimming stripped 0 bases from V and 0 bases from J, with 11 bases between. Germline V gene data show CDR1 as LGHNA and CDR2 as YNFKEQ. In DNA, the CDR3 is TGTGCCAGCAGCCAAGATCGCGGGTTTGTGAACACTGAAGCTTTCTTT. It translates to CASSQDRGFVNTEAFF.

This CDR3 is CSVDGGVFSSGYTF. As DNA, the CDR3 is TGCAGCGTTGATGGTGGGGTTTTTTCAAGTGGCTACACCTTC. The rearrangement joins TRBV29-1 to TRBJ1-2; D remains ambiguous. The CDR3 contains 14 residues. V was shortened by 3 bases and J by 7 bases, with 18 bases between the two germline ends. The V gene's germline CDR1 is SQVTM and CDR2 ANQGSEA.

This clone was counted a single time. The chain recombines TRBV2 with TRBJ2-1, with 8 bases matching TRBD1. Germline V CDR1 and CDR2: SNHLY, FYNNEI. Trimming at V came to 4 bases and at J to 15 bases, leaving 11 bases not matched to a gene. This CDR3 has 13 amino acids. Here the CDR3 DNA reads TGTGCCAGCAGTGGAGGACAGGGCCGCGATGTGTTCTTC. It is translated as CASSGGQGRDVFF.

This rearrangement joins TRBV6-1 to TRBJ1-1, with TRBD1 identical over 8 bases. Germline loops: CDR1 MNHNS, CDR2 SASEGT. V shed 3 bases, J shed 3 bases, and the junction held 3 bases outside the gene matches. The CDR3 has 14 residues. This chain's CDR3 is CASSEDRDYTEAFF. The CDR3 nucleotides read TGTGCCAGCAGTGAGGACAGGGATTACACTGAAGCTTTCTTT.

This rearrangement joins TRBV19 to TRBJ2-3, with a weak D call TRBD1 (6 bases). CDR3 length: 15 amino acids. V lost 1 base to trimming and J lost 5 bases, with 13 bases between them. Germline CDR1 reads LNHDA; CDR2 reads SQIVND (reference sequence). CDR3 bases: TGTGCCAGTAGTATAGGAATGGGGGCAATAGATACGCAGTATTTT. Protein sequence: CASSIGMGAIDTQYF.

This clone was seen more than once but under ten times. The chain combines TRBV4-1 with TRBJ2-6, with TRBD1 matching over 9 bases. The CDR3 has 13 amino acids. Trimming removed 5 bases from V and 9 bases from J; junction bases left unmatched: 2. Looked up from germline, CDR1 is MGHRA and CDR2 is YSYEKL. The CDR3 protein is CASSLGQGNVLTF. The CDR3 DNA sequence: TGCGCCAGCAGCTTGGGACAGGGCAACGTCCTGACTTTC.

This clone was seen a handful of times. The chain recombines TRBV7-9 with TRBJ2-7; TRBD1 matches at 8 bases. Germline CDR1 is SEHNR and CDR2 is FQNEAQ (reference sequence). This CDR3 is built from 16 residues. V shed 4 bases and J 2 bases; nucleotides not matched to a gene: 10. This CDR3 is CASSSTTSGQAYEQYF. The CDR3 bases are TGTGCCAGCAGCTCAACAACCTCGGGACAGGCCTACGAGCAGTACTTC.

A few counts support this clone. This chain links TRBV29-1 with TRBJ1-2; D is unclear. The CDR3 contains 11 residues. Trimming removed 1 base at V and 8 bases at J, with 8 bases between. The germline V gene encodes CDR1 SQVTM and CDR2 ANQGSEA. The CDR3 here is CSVEASRGYTF. CDR3 sequence (DNA): TGCAGCGTTGAAGCATCACGGGGCTACACCTTC.